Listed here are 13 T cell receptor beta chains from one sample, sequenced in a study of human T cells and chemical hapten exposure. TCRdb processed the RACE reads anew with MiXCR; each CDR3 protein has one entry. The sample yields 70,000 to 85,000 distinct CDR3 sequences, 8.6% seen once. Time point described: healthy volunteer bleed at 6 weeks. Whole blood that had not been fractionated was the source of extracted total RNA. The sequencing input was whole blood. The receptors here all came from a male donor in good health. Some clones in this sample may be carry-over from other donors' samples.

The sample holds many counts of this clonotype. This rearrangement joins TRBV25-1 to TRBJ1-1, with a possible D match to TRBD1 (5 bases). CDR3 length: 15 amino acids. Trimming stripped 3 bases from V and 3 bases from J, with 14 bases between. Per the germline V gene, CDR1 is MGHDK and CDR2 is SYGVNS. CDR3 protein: CASSDFMGRDTEAFF. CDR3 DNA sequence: TGTGCCAGCAGTGATTTTATGGGGCGGGACACTGAAGCTTTCTTT.

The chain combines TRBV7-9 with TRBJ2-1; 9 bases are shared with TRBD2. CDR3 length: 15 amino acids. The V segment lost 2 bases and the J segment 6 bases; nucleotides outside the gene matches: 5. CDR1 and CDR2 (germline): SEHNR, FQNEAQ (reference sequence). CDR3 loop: CASSLLAGRGNEQFF. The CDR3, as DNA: TGTGCCAGCAGCTTACTAGCGGGGCGGGGCAATGAGCAGTTCTTC.

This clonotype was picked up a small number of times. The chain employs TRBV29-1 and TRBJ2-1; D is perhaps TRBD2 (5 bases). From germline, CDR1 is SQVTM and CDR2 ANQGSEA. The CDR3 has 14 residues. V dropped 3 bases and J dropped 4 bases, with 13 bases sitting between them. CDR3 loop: CSVDQDPGYNEQFF. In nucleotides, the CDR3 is TGCAGCGTTGACCAGGACCCGGGGTACAATGAGCAGTTCTTC.

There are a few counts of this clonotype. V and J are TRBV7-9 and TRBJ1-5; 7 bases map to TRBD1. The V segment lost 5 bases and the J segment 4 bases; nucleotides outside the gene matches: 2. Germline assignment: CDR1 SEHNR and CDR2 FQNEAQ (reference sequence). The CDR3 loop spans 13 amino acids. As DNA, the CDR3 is TGTGCCAGCAGCACGACAGGGAATCAGCCCCAGCATTTT. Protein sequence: CASSTTGNQPQHF.

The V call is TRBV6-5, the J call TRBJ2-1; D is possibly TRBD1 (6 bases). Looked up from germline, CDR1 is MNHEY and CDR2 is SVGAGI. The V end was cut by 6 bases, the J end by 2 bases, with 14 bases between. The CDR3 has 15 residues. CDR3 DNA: TGTGCCAGCAGACGGACAGCAACAGCCTACAATGAGCAGTTCTTC. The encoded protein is CASRRTATAYNEQFF.

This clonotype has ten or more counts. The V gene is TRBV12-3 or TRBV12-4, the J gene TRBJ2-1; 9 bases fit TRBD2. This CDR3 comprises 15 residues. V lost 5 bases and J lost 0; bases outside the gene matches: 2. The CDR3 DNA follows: TGTGCCAGCAGTCCTAGCGGGAACTCCTACAATGAGCAGTTCTTC. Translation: CASSPSGNSYNEQFF.

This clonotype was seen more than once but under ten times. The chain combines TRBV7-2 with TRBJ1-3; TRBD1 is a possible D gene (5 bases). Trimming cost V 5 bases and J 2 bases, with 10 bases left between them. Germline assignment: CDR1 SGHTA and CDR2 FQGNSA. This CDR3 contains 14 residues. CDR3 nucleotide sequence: TGTGCCAGCAGCGAGGGACTGACTGGAAACACCATATATTTT. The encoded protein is CASSEGLTGNTIYF.

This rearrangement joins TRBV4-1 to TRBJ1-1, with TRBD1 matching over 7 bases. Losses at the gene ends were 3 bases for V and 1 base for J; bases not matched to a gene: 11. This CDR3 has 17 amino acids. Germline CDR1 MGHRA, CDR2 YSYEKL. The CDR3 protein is CASSHSTGQMKNTEAFF. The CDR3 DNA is TGCGCCAGCAGCCACTCGACAGGGCAAATGAAGAACACTGAAGCTTTCTTT.

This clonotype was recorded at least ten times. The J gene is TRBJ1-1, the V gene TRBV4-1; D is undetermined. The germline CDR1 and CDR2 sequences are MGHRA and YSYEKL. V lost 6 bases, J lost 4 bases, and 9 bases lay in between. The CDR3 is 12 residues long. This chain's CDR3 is CASRGTGTEAFF. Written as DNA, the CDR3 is TGCGCCAGCAGAGGAACCGGCACTGAAGCTTTCTTT.

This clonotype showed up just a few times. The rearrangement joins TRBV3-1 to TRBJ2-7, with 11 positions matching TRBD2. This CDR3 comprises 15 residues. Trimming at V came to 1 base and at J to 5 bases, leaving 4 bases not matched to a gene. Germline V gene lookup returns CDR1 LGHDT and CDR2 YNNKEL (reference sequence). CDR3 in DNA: TGTGCCAGCAGCCAAGGACTAGCGGGAAACCACGAGCAGTACTTC. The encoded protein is CASSQGLAGNHEQYF.

CDR3 region: CATPGTGAHSEQYF. CDR3 nucleotides: TGTGCCACCCCCGGGACAGGGGCCCACAGCGAGCAGTACTTC. V is TRBV21-1 and J is TRBJ2-7; the table names TRBD1, a call not compared with the DNA. TRBV21-1 is given as a pseudogene. The CDR3 consists of 14 residues.

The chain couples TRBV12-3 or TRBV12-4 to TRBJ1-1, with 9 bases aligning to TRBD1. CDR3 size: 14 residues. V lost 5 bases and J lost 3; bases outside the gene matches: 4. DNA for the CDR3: TGTGCCAGCAGTGAGACAGGGGGTTACACTGAAGCTTTCTTT. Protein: CASSETGGYTEAFF.

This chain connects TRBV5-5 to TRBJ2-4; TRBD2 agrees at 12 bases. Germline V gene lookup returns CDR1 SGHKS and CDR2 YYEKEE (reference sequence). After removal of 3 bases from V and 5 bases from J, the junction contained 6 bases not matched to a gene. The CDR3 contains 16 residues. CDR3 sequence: CASSSSSGRAQNIQYF. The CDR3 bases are TGTGCCAGCAGCTCGTCTAGCGGGAGGGCCCAAAACATTCAGTACTTC. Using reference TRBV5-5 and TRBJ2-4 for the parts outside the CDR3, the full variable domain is DAGVTQSPTHLIKTRGQQVTLRCSPISGHKSVSWYQQVLGQGPQFIFQYYEKEERGRGNFPDRFSARQFPNYSSELNVNALLLGDSALYLCASSSSSGRAQNIQYFGAGTRLSVL.